These T cell receptor beta chains were read from a single sample in a study of T cell responses to AZD1222 COVID-19 vaccine. Measured with immunoSEQ multiplex PCR; TCRdb has only the in-frame clones, and not every one. The profile shows around 100,000 clones, 80% to 95% of them singletons. Source: peripheral blood, taken on day 0 of AZD1222 vaccination. These receptors originate from an adult in good health. CDR3s include the opening cysteine and the closing phenylalanine or tryptophan. The order of the fields is J gene, V gene, clone size, D gene, CDR3 DNA, CDR3 protein. A D gene is named only where the DNA matches it firmly. Size values are once, few and many counts, or a class for expanded clones, and some rows have none.

j_gene: TRBJ2-1; v_gene: TRBV6-4; abundance: -; d_gene: -; CDR3nt: TGTGCCAGCAGTGACTCAAGCAGGAGTGAGCAGTTCTTC; CDR3aa: CASSDSSRSEQFF
j_gene: TRBJ2-2; v_gene: TRBV15; abundance: -; d_gene: -; CDR3nt: TGTGCCGCCCGGACAGGGAGGGACACCGGGGAGCTGTTTTTT; CDR3aa: CAARTGRDTGELFF
j_gene: TRBJ2-5; v_gene: TRBV7-9; abundance: -; d_gene: -; CDR3nt: TGTGCCAGCAGCTTTCCAGGGGTAGAGACCCAGTACTTC; CDR3aa: CASSFPGVETQYF
j_gene: TRBJ2-2; v_gene: TRBV4-2; abundance: -; d_gene: -; CDR3nt: TGTGCCAGCAGCCAGGACGACGGAAACACCGGGGAGCTGTTTTTT; CDR3aa: CASSQDDGNTGELFF
j_gene: TRBJ2-7; v_gene: TRBV6-5; abundance: -; d_gene: -; CDR3nt: TGTGCCAGCAGTTACTCGCTTGGGGGTGCCGAGCAGTACTTC; CDR3aa: CASSYSLGGAEQYF
j_gene: TRBJ1-5; v_gene: TRBV19; abundance: -; d_gene: TRBD1; CDR3nt: TGTGCCAGTAGTCGCCAGGGGGTCCATCAGCCCCAGCATTTT; CDR3aa: CASSRQGVHQPQHF
j_gene: TRBJ1-1; v_gene: TRBV30; abundance: -; d_gene: -; CDR3nt: TGTGCCTCTGTGCGGAGGTTCACTGAAGCTTTCTTT; CDR3aa: CASVRRFTEAFF
j_gene: TRBJ2-1; v_gene: TRBV5-5; abundance: -; d_gene: -; CDR3nt: TGTGCCAGCAGCTTGGAGTGGGGTGGCAATGAGCAGTTCTTC; CDR3aa: CASSLEWGGNEQFF
j_gene: TRBJ1-1; v_gene: TRBV28; abundance: -; d_gene: -; CDR3nt: TGTGCCAGCAGTTTGGGGATTTCTGAAGCTTTCTTT; CDR3aa: CASSLGISEAFF
j_gene: TRBJ1-1; v_gene: TRBV6-5; abundance: -; d_gene: -; CDR3nt: TGTGCCAGCAGTCAGACTCATAGAGAGACTGAAGCTTTCTTT; CDR3aa: CASSQTHRETEAFF
j_gene: TRBJ2-7; v_gene: TRBV7-6; abundance: -; d_gene: -; CDR3nt: TGTGCCAGCAGTAGTTCAGGGGAGCCCCCCTACGAGCAGTACTTC; CDR3aa: CASSSSGEPPYEQYF
j_gene: TRBJ2-3; v_gene: TRBV27; abundance: once; d_gene: -; CDR3nt: TGTGCCAGCAGTTTGCTTGGACGTGGGGATACGCAGTATTTT; CDR3aa: CASSLLGRGDTQYF
j_gene: TRBJ2-3; v_gene: TRBV9; abundance: -; d_gene: -; CDR3nt: TGTGCCAGCATGCCGATCGAAGGAGAGGAAACAGATACGCAGTATTTT; CDR3aa: CASMPIEGEETDTQYF
j_gene: TRBJ2-5; v_gene: TRBV6-5; abundance: -; d_gene: TRBD1; CDR3nt: TGTGCCAGCAGGACAGGGGAAGAGACCCAGTACTTC; CDR3aa: CASRTGEETQYF
j_gene: TRBJ1-3; v_gene: TRBV2; abundance: -; d_gene: TRBD1; CDR3nt: TGTGCCAGCAGGGGACAAAACAGGGGGTCTGGAAACACCATATATTTT; CDR3aa: CASRGQNRGSGNTIYF
j_gene: TRBJ1-1; v_gene: TRBV7-2; abundance: -; d_gene: -; CDR3nt: TGTGCCAGCAGTCTTAGACAGCAGACTGAAGCTTTCTTT; CDR3aa: CASSLRQQTEAFF
j_gene: TRBJ1-2; v_gene: TRBV5-4; abundance: -; d_gene: -; CDR3nt: TGTGCCAGCAGCTTGGCGGGGGTGTATGGCTACACCTTC; CDR3aa: CASSLAGVYGYTF
j_gene: TRBJ1-2; v_gene: TRBV5-6; abundance: -; d_gene: TRBD1; CDR3nt: TGTGCCAGCAGCGCGTACAGGGGGTTCTATGGCTACACCTTC; CDR3aa: CASSAYRGFYGYTF
j_gene: TRBJ1-2; v_gene: TRBV7-2; abundance: few; d_gene: TRBD1; CDR3nt: TGTGCCAGCAGTCGAACAGGGGGGAACTATGGCTACACCTTC; CDR3aa: CASSRTGGNYGYTF
j_gene: TRBJ2-1; v_gene: TRBV7-3; abundance: -; d_gene: -; CDR3nt: TGTGCCAGCAGTTCACAGGGAGGCAATGAGCAGTTCTTC; CDR3aa: CASSSQGGNEQFF
j_gene: TRBJ1-2; v_gene: TRBV2; abundance: -; d_gene: -; CDR3nt: TGTGCCAGCAGTGAATCGGGTCGCGAGGGCTACACCTTC; CDR3aa: CASSESGREGYTF
j_gene: TRBJ2-1; v_gene: TRBV30; abundance: -; d_gene: -; CDR3nt: TGTGCCTGGAGTAGGAGTGGATTTGGTGAGCAGTTCTTC; CDR3aa: CAWSRSGFGEQFF
j_gene: TRBJ2-2; v_gene: TRBV2; abundance: -; d_gene: -; CDR3nt: TGTGCCAGCATAGAGGGCGCAGCCTCAACCGGGGAGCTGTTTTTT; CDR3aa: CASIEGAASTGELFF
j_gene: TRBJ2-7; v_gene: TRBV2; abundance: -; d_gene: -; CDR3nt: TGTGCCAGCAGTGGGGAACCACTCCCCTACGAGCAGTACTTC; CDR3aa: CASSGEPLPYEQYF
j_gene: TRBJ2-1; v_gene: TRBV4-2; abundance: -; d_gene: -; CDR3nt: TGTGCCAGCAGCCAAGATTTTCGGGTCGAGCAGTTCTTC; CDR3aa: CASSQDFRVEQFF
j_gene: TRBJ1-6; v_gene: TRBV11-2; abundance: few; d_gene: TRBD1; CDR3nt: TGTGCCAGCAGCTTAGGACAGGGACATTCACCCCTCCACTTT; CDR3aa: CASSLGQGHSPLHF
j_gene: TRBJ1-4; v_gene: TRBV5-1; abundance: once; d_gene: TRBD1; CDR3nt: TGCGCCAGCAGCTTGGTAGGGACAGACCACACCCAAAAACTGTTTTTT; CDR3aa: CASSLVGTDHTQKLFF
j_gene: TRBJ1-2; v_gene: TRBV28; abundance: -; d_gene: -; CDR3nt: TGTGCCAGCATCCCAAATTGGGACTATGGCTACACCTTC; CDR3aa: CASIPNWDYGYTF
j_gene: TRBJ2-3; v_gene: TRBV30; abundance: -; d_gene: -; CDR3nt: TGTGCCTGCAGGGAACACACAGATACGCAGTATTTT; CDR3aa: CACREHTDTQYF
j_gene: TRBJ1-5; v_gene: TRBV12-3/TRBV12-4; abundance: -; d_gene: -; CDR3nt: TGTGCCAGCAGTCCGATCAATCAGCCCCAGCATTTT; CDR3aa: CASSPINQPQHF
j_gene: TRBJ1-2; v_gene: TRBV27; abundance: -; d_gene: TRBD1; CDR3nt: TGTGCCAGCAGTTATACCGGGACAGACCCCCTGCGCTACACCTTC; CDR3aa: CASSYTGTDPLRYTF
j_gene: TRBJ2-3; v_gene: TRBV25-1; abundance: -; d_gene: TRBD2; CDR3nt: TGTGCCAGCAGTGAATATAAGGCTAGCGGGCCCACAGATACGCAGTATTTT; CDR3aa: CASSEYKASGPTDTQYF